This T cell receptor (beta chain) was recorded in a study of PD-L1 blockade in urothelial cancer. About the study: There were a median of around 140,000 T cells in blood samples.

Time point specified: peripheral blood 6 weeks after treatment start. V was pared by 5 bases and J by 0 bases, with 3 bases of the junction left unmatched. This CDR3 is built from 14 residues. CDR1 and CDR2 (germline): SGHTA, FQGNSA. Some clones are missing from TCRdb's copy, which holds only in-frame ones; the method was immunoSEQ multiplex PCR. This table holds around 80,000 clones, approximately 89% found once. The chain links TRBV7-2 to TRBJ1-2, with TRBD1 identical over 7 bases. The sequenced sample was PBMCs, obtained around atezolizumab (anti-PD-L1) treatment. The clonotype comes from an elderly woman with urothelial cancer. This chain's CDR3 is CASSRDSANYGYTF. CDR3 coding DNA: TGTGCCAGCAGCCGGGACAGCGCTAACTATGGCTACACCTTC.